A single sample gave rise to the 8 T cell receptor beta chains below, sequenced in a study of shared clonotypes between healthy human individuals. Clones were read by immunoSEQ multiplex PCR, and TCRdb kept only the in-frame ones, dropping some. The data hold 2 million or so clones, with 90% to 95% observed a single time. The source material was naive CD4+ T cells sorted from blood. As for subset: CD45RA+ positively selected. These receptors all stem from a man between 18 and 35 years old in good health.

V is TRBV10-3 and J is TRBJ2-7; 7 bases map to TRBD1. CDR1 is ENHRY, CDR2 SYGVKD, per germline. The CDR3 is made up of 14 amino acids. V dropped 5 bases and J dropped 2; count of bases not matched to a gene: 6. CDR3 sequence reads: CAISKQGIPYEQYF. The CDR3 DNA follows: TGTGCCATCAGTAAACAGGGGATCCCCTACGAGCAGTACTTC.

The V call is TRBV19, the J call TRBJ2-7, with 8 bases aligning to TRBD1. The V gene end was trimmed by 8 bases and the J gene end by 4 bases; junction bases not matched to a gene: 10. CDR1 LNHDA and CDR2 SQIVND come from the germline V gene (reference sequence). The CDR3 runs to 14 residues. DNA of the CDR3: TGTGCCAGTGGCCCCAGGGACAGGCAATACGAGCAGTACTTC. This encodes CASGPRDRQYEQYF.

The V and J genes are TRBV5-6 and TRBJ2-7, with a weak D call TRBD2 (5 bases). The V end was cut by 7 bases, the J end by 0 bases, with 11 bases between. The CDR3 contains 13 residues. CDR1 SGHDT and CDR2 YYEEEE come from the germline V gene. For the CDR3, the DNA is TGTGCCAGCGGGGAGCTTCTCTCCTACGAGCAGTACTTC. It encodes CASGELLSYEQYF.

The chain links TRBV5-1 to TRBJ1-6; 8 nucleotides align to TRBD1. The CDR3 has 15 residues. Per the germline V gene, CDR1 is SGHRS and CDR2 is YFSETQ. V shed 0 bases and J 8 bases; nucleotides not matched to a gene: 4. CDR3 nucleotides: TGCGCCAGCAGCTTGGCGGGACAGGAGTATTCACCCCTCCACTTT. It is translated as CASSLAGQEYSPLHF.

The chain joins TRBV18 to TRBJ2-3; D is possibly TRBD2 (7 bases). V was trimmed by 1 base and J by 6 bases, leaving 14 bases between them. This CDR3 is built from 15 residues. In germline, CDR1 is KGHSH, CDR2 LQKENI. The CDR3 spells CASSPLGGAIDTQYF. The DNA of the CDR3 is TGTGCCAGCTCACCACTTGGGGGGGCCATCGATACGCAGTATTTT.

This clone occurred once. This sequence joins TRBV5-4 and TRBJ2-3; D unresolved. The germline V gene has CDR1 SGHNT and CDR2 YYREEE (reference sequence). The CDR3 spans 14 residues. The germline V and J ends were trimmed by 5 bases and 1 base, with 11 bases remaining between them. CDR3 DNA sequence: TGTGCCAGCAGGGCCCGGGTCGGCACAGATACGCAGTATTTT. As protein: CASRARVGTDTQYF.

The genes are TRBV10-3 and TRBJ1-2, with 10 bases matching TRBD1. CDR1 is ENHRY and CDR2 is SYGVKD in the germline V gene. There are 13 residues in the CDR3. The V and J ends lost 7 bases and 4 bases, in that order; junction bases with no gene match: 3. The CDR3 region has the DNA TGTGCCATCAAGACAGGGGGCGCCTATGGCTACACCTTC. Protein: CAIKTGGAYGYTF.

The chain combines TRBV28 with TRBJ1-3; D not resolved. The V gene's germline CDR1 is MDHEN and CDR2 SYDVKM. V gave up 4 bases and J gave up 4 bases, with 5 bases separating them. CDR3 length: 12 residues. The CDR3 spells CASSSVGNTIYF. CDR3 bases: TGTGCCAGCAGTTCGGTAGGAAACACCATATATTTT.